What follows are 16 T cell receptor beta chains derived from one specimen sequenced in a study of blood T cell repertoires in COVID-19 (dated by TCRdb to about 2020). Library preparation was by the immunoSEQ multiplex PCR assay. TCRdb limited this immuneACCESS table to in-frame rearrangements with V and J called. A share of clones is missing; checked studies link under half to unresolved V genes, and the rest is unexplained. This sample has 230,000 or so clones in its table, and roughly 90% of those were observed once. 1.9% of the sample comes from the top ten. Input material: peripheral blood. The receptors here all came from a man aged 35 to 55 with active or convalescent COVID-19.

The gene calls are TRBV28 and TRBJ2-5; 7 bases are shared with TRBD1. This CDR3 is built from 17 residues. V was pared by 7 bases and J by 3 bases, with 17 bases of the junction left unmatched. Per germline, CDR1 MDHEN and CDR2 SYDVKM. The CDR3 sequence is CASTRTARDREKETQYF. The CDR3 DNA sequence: TGTGCCAGCACTCGAACGGCTAGGGACAGAGAAAAAGAGACCCAGTACTTC.

The chain carries TRBV2 and TRBJ1-4; perhaps TRBD1 as D (5 bases). Between the trimmed V and J ends, which lost 10 bases and 12 bases, there was a span of 21 bases. Germline V gene lookup returns CDR1 SNHLY and CDR2 FYNNEI. CDR3 length: 13 amino acids. The CDR3 sequence is CAKKTDPLAELFF. The CDR3 region has the DNA TGTGCCAAAAAGACAGATCCCCTTGCGGAACTGTTTTTT.

The rearrangement uses TRBV10-1 and TRBJ1-1; D remains ambiguous. CDR3 length: 13 amino acids. Trimming pared 5 bases from V and 1 base from J, leaving 8 bases between. Germline V lookup: CDR1 WNHNN, CDR2 SYGVQD (reference sequence). The CDR3 spells CASSSLTNTEAFF. DNA for the CDR3: TGCGCCAGCAGTTCACTAACGAACACTGAAGCTTTCTTT.

This sequence joins TRBV19 and TRBJ2-5; 8 nucleotides line up with TRBD2. With V trimmed by 5 bases and J by 2 bases, 16 bases remained unmatched. CDR1 LNHDA and CDR2 SQIVND come from the germline V gene (reference sequence). CDR3 length: 18 residues. CDR3 nucleotide sequence: TGTGCCAGTAGTCGGGGGGGGACTCCGGGACTAGTACAAGAGACCCAGTACTTC. Protein: CASSRGGTPGLVQETQYF.

The chain carries TRBV11-2 and TRBJ2-5; TRBD2 aligns across 9 bases. V dropped 4 bases and J dropped 5; count of bases not matched to a gene: 5. The CDR3 is 14 amino acids. Per germline, CDR1 SGHAT and CDR2 FQNNGV. CDR3 amino acids: CASSSRGGDETQYF. CDR3 in DNA: TGTGCCAGCAGCTCCCGCGGGGGGGACGAGACCCAGTACTTC.

The V and J genes are TRBV5-1 and TRBJ2-3, with TRBD2 matching 12 bases. V lost 0 bases to trimming and J lost 10 bases; unmatched junction nucleotides: 6. Germline V gives CDR1 SGHRS, CDR2 YFSETQ. The CDR3 is 15 amino acids. The CDR3 reads CASSLESSGRASQYF. The CDR3 DNA reads as TGCGCCAGCAGCTTGGAGTCTAGCGGGAGGGCCTCGCAGTATTTT.

The chain couples TRBV19 to TRBJ2-7, with D possibly TRBD2 on 5 matching bases. The length of the CDR3 is 13 residues. Germline CDR1 reads LNHDA; CDR2 reads SQIVND (reference sequence). Deletions cut 6 bases from V and 1 base from J, with 10 bases between. This CDR3 is CASSPWESYEQYF. DNA for the CDR3: TGTGCCAGTAGCCCATGGGAGTCCTACGAGCAGTACTTC.

The chain carries TRBV4-1 and TRBJ2-1, with 7 bases identical to TRBD2. Germline assignment: CDR1 MGHRA and CDR2 YSYEKL. After removal of 1 base from V and 10 bases from J, the junction contained 16 bases not matched to a gene. This CDR3 region has 17 residues. The CDR3 region has the DNA TGCGCCAGCAGCCAAGGGTTAGGGGCGGGAGTATTAAAGGAGCAGTTCTTC. Protein sequence: CASSQGLGAGVLKEQFF.

The chain recombines TRBV5-4 with TRBJ1-6; tentatively, D is TRBD1 (6 bases). CDR3 length: 18 amino acids. Germline CDR1 SGHNT, CDR2 YYREEE (reference sequence). V dropped 4 bases and J dropped 7 bases, with 24 bases sitting between them. The CDR3 is CASSPSGGQEGWNSPLHF. CDR3 nucleotide sequence: TGTGCCAGCAGCCCCAGCGGGGGGCAAGAAGGTTGGAATTCACCCCTCCACTTT.

The chain employs TRBV7-9 and TRBJ2-5, with 8 bases lining up with TRBD2. The germline V gene has CDR1 SEHNR and CDR2 FQNEAQ (reference sequence). This CDR3 is 19 amino acids long. J lost 4 bases, V lost 2 bases, and 18 bases had no gene match. CDR3 protein: CASSLRRQGLSGTRETQYF. The DNA for the CDR3 is TGTGCCAGCAGCTTAAGAAGGCAGGGGCTTAGCGGGACCCGAGAGACCCAGTACTTC.

The chain employs TRBV10-2 and TRBJ1-1; TRBD1 might be the D (6 bases). V shed 4 bases and J shed 5 bases, with 20 bases lying between them. The germline gives CDR1 WSHSY, CDR2 SAAADI. This CDR3 contains 16 residues. CDR3: CASSGGLGGAGTEAFF. As DNA, the CDR3 is TGCGCCAGCAGTGGGGGGCTGGGAGGGGCGGGTACTGAAGCTTTCTTT.

V gene TRBV11-2 combines with J gene TRBJ1-1; 8 nucleotides align to TRBD1. The trim removed 6 bases at V and 0 bases at J, leaving 6 bases unmatched. This CDR3 has 15 residues. Germline loops: CDR1 SGHAT, CDR2 FQNNGV. CDR3 region: CASRQGGGMNTEAFF. The CDR3 DNA sequence: TGTGCCAGCAGACAGGGGGGTGGGATGAACACTGAAGCTTTCTTT. Together with reference TRBV11-2 and TRBJ1-1, the CDR3 gives the full variable domain: EAGVAQSPRYKIIEKRQSVAFWCNPISGHATLYWYQQILGQGPKLLIQFQNNGVVDDSQLPKDRFSAERLKGVDSTLKIQPAKLEDSAVYLCASRQGGGMNTEAFFGQGTRLTVV.

This chain joins TRBV5-1 and TRBJ1-3; D is unclear. This CDR3 is built from 15 residues. Looked up from germline, CDR1 is SGHRS and CDR2 is YFSETQ. V shed 0 bases and J shed 4 bases, with 11 bases lying between them. The CDR3: CASSLDSPIGNTIYF. CDR3 in DNA: TGCGCCAGCAGCTTGGACAGTCCGATCGGAAACACCATATATTTT.

A single count supports this clone. The chain couples TRBV7-5 to TRBJ2-3; the table's D call, TRBD1, has no DNA check behind it. TRBV7-5 is a pseudogene locus. The CDR3 length is 17 residues. CDR3 coding DNA: TGTGTCAGAAGCCAAGGACAGGGGACTACTGGCACAGATACGCAGTATTTT. This translates into CVRSQGQGTTGTDTQYF.

The rearrangement uses TRBV18 and TRBJ1-5; no clear D. The CDR3 is 14 amino acids. Germline V lookup: CDR1 KGHSH, CDR2 LQKENI. Trimming pared 6 bases from V and 5 bases from J, leaving 14 bases between. The DNA for the CDR3 is TGTGCCAGCTCCAGAGATCAGGATTATCAGCCCCAGCATTTT. It yields the protein CASSRDQDYQPQHF.

This chain links TRBV6-5 with TRBJ1-5; D is unclear. Germline CDR1 is MNHEY and CDR2 is SVGAGI. CDR3 length: 10 residues. V was shortened by 8 bases and J by 7 bases, with 6 bases between the two germline ends. CDR3 in amino acids: CASVKQPQHF. CDR3 sequence (DNA): TGTGCCAGCGTAAAACAGCCCCAGCATTTT.